The 17 T cell receptor beta chains below all came from one sample that was sequenced in a study of molecular identifiers for immune sequencing clone quantification. Each CDR3 protein gets one entry after TCRdb re-called the PCR reads with MiXCR. This sample carries about 40,000 distinct CDR3 sequences, about a fifth of them seen once, and the ten largest clones take more than 6%. Sequenced input: naive CD8+ T cells from blood, with Jurkat cell RNA spiked in. As to subset: FACS-sorted CD8+CD4-CCR7+CD45RA+ naive T cells. The origin of the receptors is a human donor in good health. Some libraries in this study had Jurkat cell RNA spiked in.

Comments on this clonotype: A much larger clonotype is one base distant, so this may be a read error. The chain uses TRBV19 and TRBJ2-7; maybe TRBD1 (6 bases). The germline V gene encodes CDR1 LNHDA and CDR2 SQIVND (reference sequence). The length of the CDR3 is 15 residues. The V gene lost 2 bases and the J gene lost 2 bases, with 13 bases spanning the gap. CDR3 sequence reads: CASSISSAGAYEQYF. The CDR3 bases are TGTGCCAGTAGTATATCGTCAGCAGGGGCCTACGAGCAGTACTTC.

This clonotype was seen once. CDR3 nucleotide sequence: TGTGCCAGTAGTATGCCAGGGCAGCCCCAGCATTTT. Amino acid sequence: CASSMPGQPQHF. V is TRBV19 and J is TRBJ1-5, with D perhaps matching TRBD1 (5 bases). The CDR3 covers 12 residues. Between the trimmed V and J ends, which lost 3 bases and 7 bases, there was a span of 7 bases. Germline-derived CDR1 and CDR2 are LNHDA and SQIVND (reference sequence).

At least ten counts were recorded for this clonotype. CDR3 nucleotides: TGTGCCAGCAGTGAAGCTACCCCGCGGGAGGCCTACAATGAGCAGTTCTTC. Residues: CASSEATPREAYNEQFF. V usage is TRBV2 and J usage is TRBJ2-1, with TRBD2 matching over 8 bases. The V and J ends lost 0 bases and 2 bases, in that order; junction bases with no gene match: 6. This CDR3 is built from 17 residues. CDR1 is SNHLY and CDR2 is FYNNEI in the germline V gene.

This clonotype was counted a single time. It may be a read error: a sequence one base away is much more abundant. This chain uses TRBV6-5 with TRBJ2-2, with D possibly TRBD2 on 7 matching bases. This CDR3 has 16 residues. Germline CDR1 and CDR2: MNHEY and SVGAGI. Trimming stripped 5 bases from V and 3 bases from J, with 16 bases between. The CDR3 DNA follows: TGTGCCAGCAGTCCCAGCGGGACATTTTACACCGGGGAGCTGTTTTTT. As protein: CASSPSGTFYTGELFF.

There are many counts of this clonotype. This sequence joins TRBV20-1 and TRBJ2-3, with TRBD2 matching 7 bases. The CDR3 runs 15 residues. CDR1 and CDR2 from the germline V gene are DFQATT and SNEGSKA (reference sequence). J gave up 0 bases and V 5 bases, and 8 bases lay outside the gene matches. CDR3 residues: CSADKSLASTDTQYF. As DNA, the CDR3 is TGCAGTGCTGATAAGTCACTAGCGAGCACAGATACGCAGTATTTT.

For this clonotype: Since a much larger clone is just one base distant, this may be a read error. The CDR3 DNA reads as TGTGTCGGGGCAGCAAGACTTTACAATGAGCAGTTCTTC. Residues: CVGAARLYNEQFF. The J gene is TRBJ2-1, the V gene TRBV12-3 or TRBV12-4; D may correspond to TRBD1 or TRBD2 (5 bases each). The CDR3 runs to 13 residues.

This clonotype was seen a few times. The V and J genes are TRBV28 and TRBJ2-6; 8 bases line up with TRBD1. V was pared by 10 bases and J by 2 bases, with 4 bases of the junction left unmatched. Germline V CDR1 and CDR2: MDHEN, SYDVKM. The CDR3 contains 14 residues. This CDR3 is CATKTGAGANVLTF. The CDR3 nucleotides are TGTGCCACCAAGACAGGGGCTGGGGCCAACGTCCTGACTTTC.

This clonotype was detected ten times or more. The V and J genes are TRBV28 and TRBJ2-5, with D possibly being TRBD2 (6 bases). Germline V gives CDR1 MDHEN, CDR2 SYDVKM. This CDR3 is 15 amino acids long. Trimming cost V 10 bases and J 0 bases, with 18 bases left between them. This chain's CDR3 is CATRSLAENQETQYF. Here the CDR3 DNA reads TGTGCCACCCGATCCTTAGCGGAAAACCAAGAGACCCAGTACTTC.

Ten or more counts support this clonotype. The chain employs TRBV12-3 or TRBV12-4 and TRBJ2-2; D gene ambiguous. CDR3 length: 14 amino acids. The V and J ends lost 0 bases and 5 bases respectively, with 7 bases between them. The CDR3 protein is CASSLALGTGELFF. The CDR3 region has the DNA TGTGCCAGCAGTTTAGCATTGGGAACCGGGGAGCTGTTTTTT.

Ten or more counts support this clonotype. The chain is built from TRBV12-3 or TRBV12-4 and TRBJ2-1; maybe TRBD1 (6 bases). V lost 2 bases to trimming and J lost 9 bases, with 11 bases between them. The CDR3 length is 13 residues. CDR3 residues: CASSLIGGGEQFF. CDR3 nucleotides: TGTGCCAGCAGTTTAATAGGGGGTGGTGAGCAGTTCTTC.

CDR3 bases: TGTGCCAGCAAGGATGGGACTGAAGCTTTCTTT. Protein: CASKDGTEAFF. The chain couples TRBV28 to TRBJ1-1; D not certain. In germline, CDR1 is MDHEN, CDR2 SYDVKM. V was cut by 7 bases and J by 5 bases, with 8 bases left in between. The CDR3 spans 11 residues.

This clonotype has ten or more counts. V usage is TRBV28 and J usage is TRBJ2-7; the D gene is possibly TRBD2 (7 bases). CDR1 and CDR2 from the germline V gene are MDHEN and SYDVKM. The CDR3 spans 15 residues. The ends were cut back, 4 bases at V and 6 bases at J, with 19 bases in the middle. CDR3 loop: CASSSPFGLGGEQYF. CDR3 in DNA: TGTGCCAGCAGTTCACCTTTCGGACTAGGGGGCGAGCAGTACTTC.

In this sample, this clonotype turned up many times. The chain links TRBV24-1 to TRBJ2-1, with 9 bases identical to TRBD1. V was clipped by 9 bases and J by 7 bases; unmatched bases: 6. This CDR3 spans 13 amino acids. Germline loops: CDR1 KGHDR, CDR2 SFDVKD. The CDR3 DNA sequence: TGTGCCACCGGGACAGGGCCAGAGAATGAGCAGTTCTTC. This encodes CATGTGPENEQFF.

At least ten counts were recorded for this clonotype. The V call is TRBV6-5, the J call TRBJ2-2, with D tentatively TRBD2 (6 bases). V shed 5 bases and J shed 4 bases, with 8 bases lying between them. CDR1 is MNHEY and CDR2 is SVGAGI in the germline V gene. This CDR3 spans 13 amino acids. The DNA of the CDR3 is TGTGCCAGCAGTGTGACTAGCACCGGGGAGCTGTTTTTT. This sequence encodes CASSVTSTGELFF.

V is TRBV5-1 and J is TRBJ2-3, with 8 bases fitting TRBD1. The CDR3 runs to 15 residues. With V trimmed by 6 bases and J by 5 bases, 11 bases remained unmatched. Per the germline V gene, CDR1 is SGHRS and CDR2 is YFSETQ. The CDR3 sequence: CASNFGQGIGDTQYF. In DNA, the CDR3 is TGCGCCAGCAACTTTGGACAGGGTATTGGAGATACGCAGTATTTT.

This clonotype was seen repeatedly, ten times or more. The chain uses TRBV3-1 and TRBJ2-5, with D uncertain. This CDR3 spans 11 amino acids. V shed 3 bases and J shed 5 bases, with 4 bases lying between them. Germline loops: CDR1 LGHDT, CDR2 YNNKEL (reference sequence). CDR3 coding DNA: TGTGCCAGCAGCCAGGGGGAGACCCAGTACTTC. This codes for CASSQGETQYF.

There are many counts of this clonotype. This chain uses TRBV7-9 with TRBJ2-1; unclear D gene. Between the trimmed V and J ends, which lost 5 bases and 5 bases, there was a span of 10 bases. The CDR3 covers 13 residues. Germline V gene data show CDR1 as SEHNR and CDR2 as FQNEAQ (reference sequence). The CDR3 DNA reads TGTGCCAGCAGCCGGGTACCTAACAATGAGCAGTTCTTC. Translating it yields CASSRVPNNEQFF.